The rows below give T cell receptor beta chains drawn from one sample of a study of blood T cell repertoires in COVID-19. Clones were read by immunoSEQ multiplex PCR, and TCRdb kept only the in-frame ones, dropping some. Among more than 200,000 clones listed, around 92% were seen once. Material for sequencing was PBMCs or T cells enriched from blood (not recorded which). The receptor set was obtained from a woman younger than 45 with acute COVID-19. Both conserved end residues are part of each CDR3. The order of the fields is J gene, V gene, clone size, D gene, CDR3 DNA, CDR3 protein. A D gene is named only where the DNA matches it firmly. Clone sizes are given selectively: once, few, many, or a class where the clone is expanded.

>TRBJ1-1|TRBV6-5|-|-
TGTGCCTGTCAGGCTCTGAACACTGAAGCTTTCTTT
CACQALNTEAFF
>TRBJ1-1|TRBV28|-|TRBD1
TGTGCCAGCAGTCTAACGGGACAGGAGAACACTGAAGCTTTCTTT
CASSLTGQENTEAFF
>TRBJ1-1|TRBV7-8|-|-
TGTGCCAGCAGCTTACGTGGGAGCAACACTGAAGCTTTCTTT
CASSLRGSNTEAFF
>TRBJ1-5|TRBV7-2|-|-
TGTGCCAGCAGCTTAGTCACGGGGGATCAGCCCCAGCATTTT
CASSLVTGDQPQHF
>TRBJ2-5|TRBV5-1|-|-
TGCGCCAGCAGCTTGGCCGGGTATGGAGGAGAGACCCAGTACTTC
CASSLAGYGGETQYF
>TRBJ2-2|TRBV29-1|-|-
TGCAGCGTGGGAGACGGACTTGGGACCGGGGAGCTGTTTTTT
CSVGDGLGTGELFF
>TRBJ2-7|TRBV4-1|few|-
TGCGCCAGCAGCCAAGGGGTAACGGGGGTTTACGAGCAGTACTTC
CASSQGVTGVYEQYF
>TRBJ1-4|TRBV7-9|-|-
TGTGCCAGCACCTTAGGGCAGGGGAATGAAAAACTGTTTTTT
CASTLGQGNEKLFF
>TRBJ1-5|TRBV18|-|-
TGTGCCAGCTCACCACAACAGGGAAGCAATCAGCCCCAGCATTTT
CASSPQQGSNQPQHF
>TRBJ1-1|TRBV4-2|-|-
TGTGCCAGCAGCCACCTCGGGGGGGACACTGAAGCTTTCTTT
CASSHLGGDTEAFF